A selection of T cell receptor beta chains follows, all from one sample in a study of Ad26.COV2.S vaccination and SARS-CoV-2 variants. The data were produced by immunoSEQ multiplex PCR, yet TCRdb's version contains in-frame clones alone and is incomplete. The table shows over 300,000 clones, with roughly four fifths occurring only once. The input for sequencing was peripheral blood, taken in a trial of Ad26.COV2.S vaccine versus placebo. The source is a person between 18 and 60 years old who received the Ad26.COV2.S COVID-19 vaccine or a placebo. Each CDR3 is given with its conserved first and last residue. D genes are given only for firm matches. Clone size is stated in some rows and not others, as once, few, many or a class when expanded.

TRBD1	NA	TRBV3-1/TRBV3-2	TRBJ1-4	TGTGCCAGCAGCCCCTGGACAGGGCAGGGGGCAACTAATGAAAAACTGTTTTTT	CASSPWTGQGATNEKLFF
TRBD2	NA	TRBV13	TRBJ2-1	TGTGCCAGCAGCTCCTCCCGACTAGCGGGAGGCTATGAGCAGTTCTTC	CASSSSRLAGGYEQFF
NA	NA	TRBV6-1	TRBJ1-5	TGTGCCAGCAGTGAAGCGCGGGGTCTGGGACTTAGCAATCAGCCCCAGCATTTT	CASSEARGLGLSNQPQHF
TRBD2	few	TRBV5-1	TRBJ2-1	TGCGCCAGCAGCTCCTTAGCGGGAGCCTACAATGAGCAGTTCTTC	CASSSLAGAYNEQFF
NA	NA	TRBV27	TRBJ1-1	TGTGCCAGCAGTTTTGGTGGGGGCACTGAAGCTTTCTTT	CASSFGGGTEAFF
NA	NA	TRBV12-3/TRBV12-4	TRBJ2-5	TGTGCCAGCAGGGCGATCGGGTGGGGTACCCAGTACTTC	CASRAIGWGTQYF
TRBD1	NA	TRBV27	TRBJ1-6	TGTGCCAGCCTGCCCACAGGGGTGTATTCACCCCTCCACTTT	CASLPTGVYSPLHF
NA	NA	TRBV10-3	TRBJ1-1	TGTGCCATCGGGTCTCGAGACTCTACCGAAGCTTTCTTT	CAIGSRDSTEAFF
NA	NA	TRBV11-3	TRBJ1-2	TGTGCCAGCAGCTCAATGGGGTCGGGCACCTTC	CASSSMGSGTF
TRBD1	few	TRBV11-3	TRBJ1-4	TGTGCCAGCAGCTCACCGGGACAGGGTGAACCAACTAATGAAAAACTGTTTTTT	CASSSPGQGEPTNEKLFF
NA	NA	TRBV21-1	TRBJ1-1	TGTGCCAGCATCCCGGACAGGAGGAACACTGAAGCTTTCTTT	CASIPDRRNTEAFF
NA	NA	TRBV19	TRBJ1-2	TGTGCCAGTGAGACAGACTCCTATGGCTACACCTTC	CASETDSYGYTF
NA	NA	TRBV6-4	TRBJ1-5	TGTGCCAGCAGTGAGTCGAATCAGCCCCAGCATTTT	CASSESNQPQHF
NA	NA	TRBV6-5	TRBJ1-1	TGTGCCAGCACTGGACAGTACACTGAAGCTTTCTTT	CASTGQYTEAFF
NA	once	TRBV3-1/TRBV3-2	TRBJ2-1	TGTGCCAGCAGCCATAGCGGTAGGAAGAATGAGCAGTTCTTC	CASSHSGRKNEQFF
TRBD2	NA	TRBV4-1	TRBJ2-7	TGCGCCAGCAGCCAACATGGCGGGGGGCCCTCCTACGAGCAGTACTTC	CASSQHGGGPSYEQYF
NA	NA	TRBV6-2/TRBV6-3	TRBJ1-1	TGTGCCAGCAGTTACTCGAGTTTTGGCGGGACGTGGACTGAAGCTTTCTTT	CASSYSSFGGTWTEAFF
TRBD2	NA	TRBV2	TRBJ2-7	TGTGCCAGCAGCTCTGGGGGGGGAAGAAGCGAGCAGTACTTC	CASSSGGGRSEQYF
NA	NA	TRBV18	TRBJ2-5	TGTGCCAGCTCACCACGAACTACGGAGACCCAGTACTTC	CASSPRTTETQYF
NA	NA	TRBV12-3/TRBV12-4	TRBJ1-6	TGTGCCAGCACCGAGGCGCATTCACCCCTCCACTTT	CASTEAHSPLHF
NA	few	TRBV6-5	TRBJ2-5	TGTGCCAGCAGTAGGGTCAGGGAGCACCAAGAGACCCAGTACTTC	CASSRVREHQETQYF
NA	NA	TRBV6-2/TRBV6-3	TRBJ2-5	TGTGCCAGCAGTTCGGGGGAGAAGGAGACCCAGTACTTC	CASSSGEKETQYF
NA	NA	TRBV6-5	TRBJ1-1	TGTGCCAGCAGTTACTCGCCAGGGGAGGTTGAAGCTTTCTTT	CASSYSPGEVEAFF
NA	NA	TRBV4-2	TRBJ1-3	TGTGCCAGCAGCCAAGACCCACAGGGAAACACCATATATTTT	CASSQDPQGNTIYF
NA	NA	TRBV20-1	TRBJ1-2	TGCAGTGCTAGTCTCTCGGGAGCCAACTATGGCTACACCTTC	CSASLSGANYGYTF
NA	few	TRBV2	TRBJ1-1	TGTGCCAGCAGTGAATTAGGGTCCGTTGAAGCTTTCTTT	CASSELGSVEAFF
NA	NA	TRBV7-2	TRBJ2-7	TGTGCCAGCATATTGGAGGGGGGGACATTCTACGAGCAGTACTTC	CASILEGGTFYEQYF
TRBD2	NA	TRBV15	TRBJ2-7	TGTGCCACCAGCAGAGCGGGACTAGCGGGGACGGAGCAGTACTTC	CATSRAGLAGTEQYF
NA	NA	TRBV6-1	TRBJ2-7	TGTGCCAGCAGTGAAGGCCGGTCTTACGAGCAGTACTTC	CASSEGRSYEQYF